Listed below are T cell receptor beta chains from one sample, sequenced in a study of T cell responses to AZD1222 COVID-19 vaccine. Assay used: immunoSEQ multiplex PCR; TCRdb lists only in-frame clones, some missing. There are about 120,000 clones in the sample; approximately 92% occur only once, and 11% to 15% lies in the top ten. Specimen: peripheral blood, collected on day 0 of AZD1222 vaccination. These TCRs come from an adult in good health. Both conserved end residues are part of each CDR3. The D gene is left open where the match is weak.

d_call j_call v_call cdr3_aa cdr3_nt
- TRBJ2-7 TRBV4-2 CASSPSFRTDYEQYF TGTGCCAGCAGCCCAAGTTTTAGGACAGACTACGAGCAGTACTTC
- TRBJ1-1 TRBV6-5 CASSPGLNTEAFF TGTGCCAGCAGCCCAGGATTGAACACTGAAGCTTTCTTT
TRBD1 TRBJ2-3 TRBV10-3 CAIKGQDTDTQYF TGTGCCATCAAGGGACAGGACACAGATACGCAGTATTTT
TRBD2 TRBJ2-5 TRBV28 CASSLPTGGIAGGPETQYF TGTGCCAGCAGTTTACCGACAGGGGGTATAGCGGGAGGGCCGGAGACCCAGTACTTC
- TRBJ1-3 TRBV3-1/TRBV3-2 CASRAGREIGNTIYF TGTGCCAGCAGGGCGGGCAGGGAGATAGGAAACACCATATATTTT
TRBD1 TRBJ1-3 TRBV7-4 CASSLSWDRKSDRGNTIYF TGTGCCAGCAGCTTATCGTGGGACAGAAAATCTGATCGGGGAAACACCATATATTTT
- TRBJ2-7 TRBV4-3 CASSQELDRIYEQYF TGCGCCAGCAGCCAAGAGCTTGACAGGATCTACGAGCAGTACTTC
TRBD1 TRBJ1-4 TRBV14 CASSQNSGTGNEKLFF TGTGCCAGCAGCCAAAACTCCGGGACAGGGAACGAAAAACTGTTTTTT
- TRBJ1-5 TRBV28 CASSFSGQPQHF TGTGCCAGCAGTTTTTCGGGTCAGCCCCAGCATTTT
TRBD1 TRBJ2-7 TRBV27 CASSVGTGSYEQYF TGTGCCAGCAGTGTAGGGACAGGCTCCTACGAGCAGTACTTC
- TRBJ1-2 TRBV6-5 CASSSSIGGQNYGYTF TGTGCCAGCAGTTCATCGATCGGGGGCCAGAACTATGGCTACACCTTC
TRBD1 TRBJ2-3 TRBV18 CASSMTGITDTQYF TGTGCCAGCTCTATGACAGGGATCACAGATACGCAGTATTTT
- TRBJ2-7 TRBV18 CASSVSGSTLLEQYF TGTGCCAGCTCAGTTTCAGGGTCCACCCTTTTAGAGCAGTACTTC
TRBD2 TRBJ2-2 TRBV4-3 CASSQDLVIAGTGELFF TGCGCCAGCAGCCAAGATCTTGTGATAGCGGGGACCGGGGAGCTGTTTTTT
TRBD2 TRBJ2-1 TRBV19 CASSIAGLANEQFF TGTGCCAGTAGTATTGCGGGACTAGCGAATGAGCAGTTCTTC
- TRBJ1-5 TRBV9 CASSVSGEWGSNQPQHF TGTGCCAGCAGCGTAAGTGGCGAATGGGGCTCAAATCAGCCCCAGCATTTT
TRBD1 TRBJ2-7 TRBV7-9 CASSLASYRGYEQYF TGTGCCAGCAGCTTAGCGTCGTACAGGGGGTACGAGCAGTACTTC